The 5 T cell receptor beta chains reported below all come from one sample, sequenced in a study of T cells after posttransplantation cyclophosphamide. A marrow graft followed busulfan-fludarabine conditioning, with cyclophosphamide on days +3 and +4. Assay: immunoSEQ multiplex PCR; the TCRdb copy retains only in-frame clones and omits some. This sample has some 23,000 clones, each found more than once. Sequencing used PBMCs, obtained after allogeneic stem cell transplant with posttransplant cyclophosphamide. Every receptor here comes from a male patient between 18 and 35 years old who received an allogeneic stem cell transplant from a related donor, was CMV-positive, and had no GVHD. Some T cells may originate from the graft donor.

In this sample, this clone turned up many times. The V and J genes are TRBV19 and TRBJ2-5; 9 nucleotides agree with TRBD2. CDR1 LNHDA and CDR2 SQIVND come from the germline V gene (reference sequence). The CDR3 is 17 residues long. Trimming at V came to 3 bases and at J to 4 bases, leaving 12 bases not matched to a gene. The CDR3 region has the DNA TGTGCCAGTAGTATTGTAGTCGCGGGGGGGCCGGGAGAGACCCAGTACTTC. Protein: CASSIVVAGGPGETQYF.

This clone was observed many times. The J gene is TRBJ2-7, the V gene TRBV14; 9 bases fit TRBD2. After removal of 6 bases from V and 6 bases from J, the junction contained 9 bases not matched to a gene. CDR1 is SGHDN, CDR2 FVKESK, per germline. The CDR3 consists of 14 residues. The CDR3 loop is CASRQSGRKGEQYF. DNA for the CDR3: TGTGCCAGCAGGCAGAGCGGGAGGAAGGGCGAGCAGTACTTC.

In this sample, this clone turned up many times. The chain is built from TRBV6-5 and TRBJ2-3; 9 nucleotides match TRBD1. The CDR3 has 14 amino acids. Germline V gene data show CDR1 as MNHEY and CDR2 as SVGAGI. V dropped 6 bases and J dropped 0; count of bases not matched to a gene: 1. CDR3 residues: CASRTGGSTDTQYF. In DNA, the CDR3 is TGTGCCAGCAGGACAGGGGGTAGCACAGATACGCAGTATTTT.

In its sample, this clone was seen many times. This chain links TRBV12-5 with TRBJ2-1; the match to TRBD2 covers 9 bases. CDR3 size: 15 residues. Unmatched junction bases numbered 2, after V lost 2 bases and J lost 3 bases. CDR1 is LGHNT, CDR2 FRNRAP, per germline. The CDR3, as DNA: TGTGCTAGTGGTTTGCGACTAGCGGACTACAATGAGCAGTTCTTC. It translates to CASGLRLADYNEQFF.

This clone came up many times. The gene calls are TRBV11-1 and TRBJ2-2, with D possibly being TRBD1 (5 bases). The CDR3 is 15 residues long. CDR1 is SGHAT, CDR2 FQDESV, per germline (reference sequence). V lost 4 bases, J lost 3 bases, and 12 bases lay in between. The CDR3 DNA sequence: TGTGCCAGCAGCTCAACTACAGGAGACACCGGGGAGCTGTTTTTT. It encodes CASSSTTGDTGELFF.